Described below is a single T cell receptor beta chain sequence and its context. The data originate from a study of Ad26.COV2.S vaccination and SARS-CoV-2 variants. Sample treatment: around 19 received Ad26.COV2.S at low or high dose, single or two shots; about 5 received placebo; per-sample allocation not given. Specimen acquisition occurred on day 63 following the initial vaccine or placebo injection. The assay was immunoSEQ multiplex PCR, and TCRdb's table has in-frame clones only and misses some. The data show hundreds of thousands of clones, around 86% seen once. The clonotype originates from a person aged 18 to 65 who received the Ad26.COV2.S COVID-19 vaccine or a placebo. This specimen was peripheral blood, taken in a trial of Ad26.COV2.S vaccine versus placebo.

This CDR3 reads CASSPRGQGPDTEAFF. The CDR3 DNA reads as TGCGCCAGCAGTCCGAGGGGACAGGGGCCAGACACTGAAGCTTTCTTT. The rearrangement uses TRBV5-1 and TRBJ1-1, with TRBD1 identical over 10 bases. CDR1 and CDR2 (germline): SGHRS, YFSETQ. This CDR3 contains 16 residues. The junction had 10 bases not matched to a gene; V was cut back by 5 bases and J by 3 bases.